This TCR beta chain is drawn from a study of T cells in AML relapse after transplant (dated by TCRdb to the late 2010s). Notes on the research overall: Clinically matched patients in whom long-term complete remission was maintained, with more than 3 years of follow-up, were used as remission controls. The remission samples were bone marrow taken about 1 year after HSCT from patients who stayed in complete remission. In patients given allogeneic HSCT for myeloid malignancy, this retrospective study looked at bone marrow T cells, examining both their TCR repertoires and their inhibitory receptor expression.

Taking its sample share into account, this clonotype is medium-sized (0.01 to 0.1%). There is no known antigen for this receptor. Base qualities are not provided; no much larger clone lies one nucleotide away. The germline V gene supplies CDR1 SGHDT and CDR2 YYEEEE. The V and J ends are trimmed by 1 base and 8 bases, leaving 15 bases between them. The CDR3 numbers 15 residues from cysteine through phenylalanine. Just the 45-base CDR3 DNA is kept, in frame starting at base 1. Study-wide findings and limitations: Very few samples underpinned the TCR repertoire comparisons, and for unsorted bone marrow each group had only a few individuals.

The library was made by PCR. Instead of multiplex PCR, a modified RACE PCR protocol was used to amplify TCR alpha and beta chains from RNA. An Illumina MiSeq was used to sequence the libraries, and raw reads were demultiplexed using sample-specific barcode combinations. Processing in the source paper ran as follows. MiXCR software was used to identify TCR clonotypes from the sequencing reads. TCRdb's own reprocessing of the public reads used fastp at Q25 and MiXCR and kept productive beta chains. All rows with the same CDR3 protein become a single entry with the most common DNA and genes. V and J calls and clone size were set by TCRdb, not the authors. In this sample the table shows approximately 3,600 distinct CDR3 sequences, about 11% of which occur a single time. The ten largest clonotypes hold about 30% of the sample.

The specimen comprised bone marrow, either the whole sample or a sorted T cell fraction (not recorded which), sampled in complete remission. The source is a human donor who had a stem cell transplant for acute myeloid leukemia. In transplant recipients, some T cells may be of donor rather than host origin. This chain is built from TRBV5-6 and TRBJ1-4; matching of 6 bases hints at TRBD1 as the D gene. The DNA reads as follows: TGTGCCAGCAGCTTGACGGTAGGACAGTCCGAAAAACTGTTTTTT. It translates as CASSLTVGQSEKLFF.